One sample yielded the 22 T cell receptor beta chains listed below, sequenced in a study of blood T cell repertoires in COVID-19. Sequencing used immunoSEQ multiplex PCR; TCRdb keeps in-frame clones, though not all of them. The sample yields around 140,000 clones, approximately 84% seen once. The source material was peripheral blood. These receptors originate from a man between 60 and 75 years old with acute or convalescent COVID-19.

CDR3 in DNA: TGTGCCAGCAGTGAGGAGGGGTTCGTAAACATTCAGTACTTC. Its translation: CASSEEGFVNIQYF. The V call is TRBV6-1, the J call TRBJ2-4, with a possible D match to TRBD2 (6 bases). V was clipped by 3 bases and J by 6 bases, with 12 bases between them. Germline CDR1 reads MNHNS; CDR2 reads SASEGT. The CDR3 runs 14 residues.

This chain links TRBV29-1 with TRBJ1-1; the D gene is possibly TRBD1 (6 bases). In germline, CDR1 is SQVTM, CDR2 ANQGSEA. The CDR3 is 12 amino acids. With 7 bases removed from V and 9 bases from J, the gap between germline ends came to 18 bases. CDR3 DNA sequence: TGCAGCGCCCACCGGGACACCCAAAAAGCTTTCTTT. Encoded protein: CSAHRDTQKAFF.

The chain joins TRBV5-4 to TRBJ2-5, with TRBD1 matching 9 bases. CDR1 SGHNT and CDR2 YYREEE come from the germline V gene (reference sequence). V lost 2 bases and J lost 6; bases outside the gene matches: 2. The CDR3 is 13 amino acids. This CDR3 reads CASSLDRGKTQYF. CDR3 bases: TGTGCCAGCAGCTTAGACAGGGGGAAGACCCAGTACTTC.

The CDR3 reads CATSEGTGGPYNEQFF. The CDR3, as DNA: TGTGCCACCAGTGAGGGGACAGGGGGCCCCTACAATGAGCAGTTCTTC. The chain couples TRBV24-1 to TRBJ2-1, with 12 bases matching TRBD1. The J segment lost 2 bases and the V segment lost 4 bases, leaving 2 bases of the junction unmatched. This CDR3 has 16 residues. Germline V lookup: CDR1 KGHDR, CDR2 SFDVKD.

The V and J genes are TRBV7-6 and TRBJ1-6; weak D call: TRBD1 (6 bases). Trimming removed 2 bases at V and 9 bases at J, with 14 bases between. Germline CDR1 SGHVS, CDR2 FNYEAQ. CDR3 size: 15 residues. The CDR3 region has the DNA TGTGCCAGCAGCTTATTACAGGGCTCCACTTCACCCCTCCACTTT. Translation gives CASSLLQGSTSPLHF.

The gene calls are TRBV5-6 and TRBJ1-3; 12 positions agree with TRBD1. V dropped 4 bases and J dropped 4; count of bases not matched to a gene: 6. The CDR3 runs to 16 residues. From germline, CDR1 is SGHDT and CDR2 YYEEEE. The chain's CDR3 is CASSMGQGAKGNTIYF. In nucleotides, the CDR3 is TGTGCCAGCAGCATGGGACAGGGGGCGAAAGGAAACACCATATATTTT.

The chain links TRBV10-1 to TRBJ2-7; D not resolved. Germline loops: CDR1 WNHNN, CDR2 SYGVQD (reference sequence). Trimming left V 3 bases short and J 3 bases short, with 3 bases between. The length of the CDR3 is 11 residues. Written as DNA, the CDR3 is TGCGCCAGCAGTGACGGCTACGAGCAGTACTTC. Translating it yields CASSDGYEQYF.

This chain links TRBV7-6 with TRBJ1-1; 7 positions agree with TRBD1. Germline lookup yields CDR1 SGHVS and CDR2 FNYEAQ. There are 18 residues in the CDR3. V lost 5 bases, J lost 0 bases, and 15 bases stayed unmatched. CDR3 sequence (DNA): TGTGCCAGCAGCACCCGGGACAGCCGCTTTGTGATGAACACTGAAGCTTTCTTT. Translated, it gives CASSTRDSRFVMNTEAFF.

The chain links TRBV29-1 to TRBJ2-4, with TRBD2 identical over 8 bases. There are 13 residues in the CDR3. V lost 6 bases, J lost 8 bases, and 9 bases stayed unmatched. CDR1 is SQVTM, CDR2 ANQGSEA, per germline. CDR3 residues: CSVSGTRGHIQYF. The CDR3 region has the DNA TGCAGCGTATCCGGGACTAGAGGCCACATTCAGTACTTC.

The CDR3 DNA reads as TGTGCCAGCAGCGGCCGGGACAGTAGCACTGAAGCTTTCTTT. Its translation: CASSGRDSSTEAFF. This chain connects TRBV9 to TRBJ1-1, with 7 bases matching TRBD1. Germline values: CDR1 SGDLS, CDR2 YYNGEE. V lost 3 bases and J lost 4; bases outside the gene matches: 6. CDR3 length equals 14 residues.

J is TRBJ1-2 and V is TRBV7-8, with a possible D match to TRBD1 (6 bases). Between the trimmed V and J ends, which lost 1 base and 0 bases, there was a span of 15 bases. Germline V gene lookup returns CDR1 SGHVS and CDR2 FQNEAQ. The CDR3 runs 17 residues. The CDR3 spells CASSLVTGSSANYGYTF. CDR3 coding DNA: TGTGCCAGCAGCTTAGTGACAGGTTCCTCAGCTAACTATGGCTACACCTTC.

About this clone itself: Being one base from a much bigger clone, this may be a read error. The rearrangement links TRBV7-9 to TRBJ2-7; no reliable D call. CDR1 is SEHNR and CDR2 is FQNEAQ in the germline V gene (reference sequence). V lost 4 bases and J lost 0, with 4 bases in between. CDR3 length: 12 residues. The CDR3 nucleotides read TGTGCCAGCAGCTCCCACTCCTACGAGCAGTACTTC. It yields the protein CASSSHSYEQYF.

This clone was counted a single time. The J gene is TRBJ2-3, the V gene TRBV18; D uncertain. The CDR3 extends over 13 amino acids. With 10 bases removed from V and 7 bases from J, the gap between germline ends came to 18 bases. The germline V gene encodes CDR1 KGHSH and CDR2 LQKENI. As DNA, the CDR3 is TGTGCCACCTCCATACTTCCACGTCATACGCAGTATTTT. As protein: CATSILPRHTQYF.

In this sample, this clone turned up a few times. V usage is TRBV10-3 and J usage is TRBJ2-1, with 12 bases identical to TRBD2. CDR3 length: 15 amino acids. Germline V gene sequence: CDR1 ENHRY, CDR2 SYGVKD. J was trimmed by 10 bases and V by 2 bases; bases with no gene match: 6. The CDR3 bases are TGTGCCATCAGTGAGAGACTAGCGGGGGAAGGGGAGCAGTTCTTC. Residues: CAISERLAGEGEQFF.

The J gene is TRBJ2-2, the V gene TRBV11-3, with 10 nucleotides matching TRBD1. The CDR3 runs 16 residues. Germline V gene sequence: CDR1 SGHNT, CDR2 YENEEA. With V trimmed by 4 bases and J by 4 bases, 6 bases remained unmatched. Here the CDR3 DNA reads TGTGCCAGCAGCTACTCCGGGACAGGGGCCACCGGGGAGCTGTTTTTT. Translating it yields CASSYSGTGATGELFF.

The genes are TRBV19 and TRBJ2-7, with a possible D match to TRBD1 (7 bases). V dropped 5 bases and J dropped 2 bases, with 13 bases sitting between them. Germline V gene data show CDR1 as LNHDA and CDR2 as SQIVND (reference sequence). This CDR3 spans 14 amino acids. The CDR3 coding sequence is TGTGCCAGTAGTGGTGGAGGGGGCACCTACGAGCAGTACTTC. It translates to CASSGGGGTYEQYF.

This clone was detected once. The chain joins TRBV6-5 to TRBJ2-7, with 7 positions matching TRBD1. This CDR3 contains 15 residues. Trimming cost V 4 bases and J 2 bases; bases outside gene matches: 8. The germline CDR1 and CDR2 sequences are MNHEY and SVGAGI. The CDR3 DNA reads TGTGCCAGCAGTTCTACAGGGGTCACAGCCTACGAGCAGTACTTC. Its protein product is CASSSTGVTAYEQYF.

This rearrangement joins TRBV30 to TRBJ2-3; a possible D gene is TRBD1 (5 bases). From germline, CDR1 is GTSNPN and CDR2 SVGIG (reference sequence). Deletions cut 0 bases from V and 0 bases from J, with 7 bases between. The CDR3 has 14 amino acids. The CDR3 loop is CAWSVQGSTDTQYF. In nucleotides, the CDR3 is TGTGCCTGGAGTGTGCAGGGTAGCACAGATACGCAGTATTTT.

The rearrangement joins TRBV5-6 to TRBJ1-1; D may be TRBD1 (5 bases). V gave up 4 bases and J gave up 7 bases, with 11 bases separating them. Germline CDR1 and CDR2: SGHDT and YYEEEE. The length of the CDR3 is 12 residues. The CDR3 sequence: CASSQTGDEAFF. In DNA form, the CDR3 reads TGTGCCAGCAGCCAAACAGGAGATGAAGCTTTCTTT.

The V call is TRBV29-1, the J call TRBJ2-7; D is undetermined. Germline lookup yields CDR1 SQVTM and CDR2 ANQGSEA. The CDR3 consists of 11 residues. Trimming pared 4 bases from V and 4 bases from J, leaving 8 bases between. The CDR3 reads CSVGSRYEQYF. CDR3 bases: TGCAGCGTTGGTTCTAGGTACGAGCAGTACTTC.

Comments on this clone: Other DNA sequences in the same sample also yield this CDR3. The chain couples TRBV7-3 to TRBJ2-3; 8 bases are a match to TRBD1. The V and J ends lost 5 bases and 2 bases, in that order; junction bases with no gene match: 6. The CDR3 covers 15 residues. Germline V gene lookup returns CDR1 SGHTA and CDR2 FQGTGA. In DNA, the CDR3 is TGTGCCAGCAGCCCCGACAGGGGATACACAGATACGCAGTATTTT. Protein sequence: CASSPDRGYTDTQYF. Drawing the rest from reference TRBV7-3 and TRBJ2-3, the complete variable domain is GAGVSQTPSNKVTEKGKYVELRCDPISGHTALYWYRQSLGQGPEFLIYFQGTGAADDSGLPNDRFFAVRPEGSVSTLKIQRTERGDSAVYLCASSPDRGYTDTQYFGPGTRLTVL.

The chain uses TRBV9 and TRBJ1-1; D may be TRBD1 (5 bases). CDR3 length: 15 residues. The germline CDR1 and CDR2 sequences are SGDLS and YYNGEE. V was clipped by 4 bases and J by 0 bases, with 13 bases between them. CDR3 loop: CASSPSTGMNTEAFF. The CDR3 region has the DNA TGTGCCAGCAGCCCTTCAACAGGTATGAACACTGAAGCTTTCTTT.